A selection of T cell receptor beta chains follows, all from one sample in a study of OX40 agonist ivuxolimab in advanced cancers. The table came from immunoSEQ multiplex PCR; TCRdb's copy has only in-frame clones and leaves some out. This sample has tens of thousands of clones; approximately 85% occur once, and the top ten carry around 2%. This specimen was CD4+ or CD8+ T cells sorted from blood, taken in a trial of the OX40 agonist ivuxolimab. The source of these receptors is an adult with an advanced solid tumor such as melanoma, head and neck, liver or kidney cancer. Each CDR3 is given without its conserved first and last residue. The order of the fields is CDR3 protein, J gene, clone size, V gene. The size entry is marked missing in some rows and otherwise reads once, few, many or a size class.

CDR3 protein: SAEVRFRGTDTQY
J gene: TRBJ2-3
clone size: -
V gene: TRBV29-1

CDR3 protein: ASSLDRDQPQH
J gene: TRBJ1-5
clone size: -
V gene: TRBV5-1

CDR3 protein: SVGSGTEQY
J gene: TRBJ2-7
clone size: -
V gene: TRBV29-1

CDR3 protein: ASIGSSGNTIY
J gene: TRBJ1-3
clone size: few
V gene: TRBV19

CDR3 protein: ASAPGTPKGSEQY
J gene: TRBJ2-7
clone size: -
V gene: TRBV19

CDR3 protein: ASSGIDSNQPQH
J gene: TRBJ1-5
clone size: -
V gene: TRBV2

CDR3 protein: ASRGPGQGKNEQY
J gene: TRBJ2-7
clone size: few
V gene: TRBV2

CDR3 protein: AISESEVETQY
J gene: TRBJ2-5
clone size: -
V gene: TRBV10-3

CDR3 protein: ASSEMGIQGAVRGYT
J gene: TRBJ1-2
clone size: -
V gene: TRBV25-1

CDR3 protein: ASSGDRGLYGYT
J gene: TRBJ1-2
clone size: -
V gene: TRBV28

CDR3 protein: ASSLQGGPGNTIY
J gene: TRBJ1-3
clone size: -
V gene: TRBV28

CDR3 protein: ASSPDSGGSSGANVLT
J gene: TRBJ2-6
clone size: -
V gene: TRBV18

CDR3 protein: ASSKGAAVSTDTQY
J gene: TRBJ2-3
clone size: -
V gene: TRBV21-1

CDR3 protein: ASSGQALNYGYT
J gene: TRBJ1-2
clone size: -
V gene: TRBV6-5

CDR3 protein: ASSFGQGLRYEQY
J gene: TRBJ2-7
clone size: few
V gene: TRBV5-4

CDR3 protein: ASSEDRSTDTQY
J gene: TRBJ2-3
clone size: -
V gene: TRBV2

CDR3 protein: ASSRLAGDRYEQY
J gene: TRBJ2-7
clone size: once
V gene: TRBV11-2

CDR3 protein: ASSLDLAAGRFTEAF
J gene: TRBJ1-1
clone size: -
V gene: TRBV5-5

CDR3 protein: ASSQGSANYGYT
J gene: TRBJ1-2
clone size: -
V gene: TRBV4-1

CDR3 protein: ASSSFQANYGYT
J gene: TRBJ1-2
clone size: -
V gene: TRBV27

CDR3 protein: ASSLGLAGGNEQF
J gene: TRBJ2-1
clone size: -
V gene: TRBV11-2

CDR3 protein: ASSIAGGGEDTQY
J gene: TRBJ2-3
clone size: -
V gene: TRBV28

CDR3 protein: ASSQADLFSYNEQF
J gene: TRBJ2-1
clone size: -
V gene: TRBV4-1

CDR3 protein: ASSQDFGRVTEAF
J gene: TRBJ1-1
clone size: -
V gene: TRBV4-1

CDR3 protein: ASSFLGDTDTQY
J gene: TRBJ2-3
clone size: -
V gene: TRBV7-2

CDR3 protein: AWSQGIYNSPLH
J gene: TRBJ1-6
clone size: -
V gene: TRBV30

CDR3 protein: ASSTHRRGGDSNQPQH
J gene: TRBJ1-5
clone size: -
V gene: TRBV27

CDR3 protein: ASSRDSHYEQY
J gene: TRBJ2-7
clone size: -
V gene: TRBV7-7

CDR3 protein: AWGRTEAF
J gene: TRBJ1-1
clone size: -
V gene: TRBV30

CDR3 protein: ASSRSSYNSPLH
J gene: TRBJ1-6
clone size: -
V gene: TRBV18

CDR3 protein: ASSSPGGAGETQY
J gene: TRBJ2-5
clone size: once
V gene: TRBV5-1

CDR3 protein: AIKPGEDTEAF
J gene: TRBJ1-1
clone size: -
V gene: TRBV10-3

CDR3 protein: ASSGTSVNNEQF
J gene: TRBJ2-1
clone size: -
V gene: TRBV5-6

CDR3 protein: ASSFRGSQETQY
J gene: TRBJ2-5
clone size: -
V gene: TRBV13

CDR3 protein: ASSEAQPNYGYT
J gene: TRBJ1-2
clone size: few
V gene: TRBV6-1

CDR3 protein: ASGPLGEQY
J gene: TRBJ2-7
clone size: -
V gene: TRBV6-5

CDR3 protein: ATADNAKNTGELF
J gene: TRBJ2-2
clone size: -
V gene: TRBV19

CDR3 protein: ASSTDSFYGYT
J gene: TRBJ1-2
clone size: -
V gene: TRBV19

CDR3 protein: ASSLNPRDYIYNEQF
J gene: TRBJ2-1
clone size: -
V gene: TRBV7-9

CDR3 protein: ASSHSYGYT
J gene: TRBJ1-2
clone size: -
V gene: TRBV19

CDR3 protein: ASRSLGEDTEAF
J gene: TRBJ1-1
clone size: few
V gene: TRBV2

CDR3 protein: ATKRDRDPSYEQY
J gene: TRBJ2-7
clone size: -
V gene: TRBV6-6

CDR3 protein: ASSLRGRITGELF
J gene: TRBJ2-2
clone size: -
V gene: TRBV6-5

CDR3 protein: ASSIQAGSDTQY
J gene: TRBJ2-3
clone size: -
V gene: TRBV19

CDR3 protein: ASSRPDTSYGYT
J gene: TRBJ1-2
clone size: -
V gene: TRBV7-9

CDR3 protein: ASIPGWSYEQY
J gene: TRBJ2-7
clone size: once
V gene: TRBV28

CDR3 protein: ASSFLTGGEYEQY
J gene: TRBJ2-7
clone size: -
V gene: TRBV11-1

CDR3 protein: SVDPRGPSTDTQY
J gene: TRBJ2-3
clone size: -
V gene: TRBV29-1